Sequencing of this TCR beta chain was carried out in a study of beta chain features in type 1 diabetes. The table lists this clone with a few counts. Its antigen is not identified. Other nucleotide sequences in the sample specify the same CDR3. It was via CD45RO/CCR7/CD25/CD127/CD95/CD27 that CD4+ naive, central memory, regulatory and stem cell-like memory cells were sorted. Every sorted population was more than 95% pure. Germline loops: CDR1 SGHTA, CDR2 FQGNSA. Unmatched junction bases numbered 6, after V lost 3 bases and J lost 3 bases. There are 15 residues in the CDR3. Expressed TCRB transcripts were sequenced because the entire RNA isolate underwent reverse transcription. TCRdb's table, derived via immunoSEQ multiplex PCR, lists solely in-frame clones and lacks some. The sample lists almost 350,000 clones, around 9.3% seen once, with roughly 1% in the top ten. Study conclusions and caveats: Moderate yet significant TCRB CDR3 shortening was seen in Type 1 diabetes patients in all four CD4+ subsets. There were fewer insertions and more deletions at the VDJ junctions of type 1 diabetes patients. Naive, central memory and Treg TCRB repertoires appeared more alike in patients than in healthy donors.

The TCR originated in a man aged 25-40 years with type 1 diabetes. Sequenced input: central memory CD4+ T cells from blood. The chain couples TRBV7-2 to TRBJ2-3; TRBD2 matches 7 bases. CDR3 amino acids: CASSLSSGATDTQYF. The DNA of the CDR3 is TGTGCCAGCAGCTTGTCTAGCGGAGCTACAGATACGCAGTATTTT.